This entry concerns a single T cell receptor beta chain. Sequencing used immunoSEQ multiplex PCR; TCRdb keeps in-frame clones, though not all of them. Among about 150,000 clones listed, roughly 80% were seen once. This CDR3 has 12 amino acids. Germline CDR1 reads MNHEY; CDR2 reads SVGAGI. The data were obtained in a study of blood T cell repertoires in COVID-19. About the research overall: T cells, B-cell-depleted T cells, or PBMCs provided the cDNA or gDNA that served as material.

The sequenced sample consisted of PBMCs or T cells enriched from blood (not recorded which). V usage is TRBV6-5 and J usage is TRBJ1-5; 7 bases map to TRBD1. The source of this sequence is a middle-aged man who had recovered from COVID-19. The DNA for the CDR3 is TGTGCTACAGGGGACAGCAATCAGCCCCAGCATTTT. This encodes CATGDSNQPQHF.